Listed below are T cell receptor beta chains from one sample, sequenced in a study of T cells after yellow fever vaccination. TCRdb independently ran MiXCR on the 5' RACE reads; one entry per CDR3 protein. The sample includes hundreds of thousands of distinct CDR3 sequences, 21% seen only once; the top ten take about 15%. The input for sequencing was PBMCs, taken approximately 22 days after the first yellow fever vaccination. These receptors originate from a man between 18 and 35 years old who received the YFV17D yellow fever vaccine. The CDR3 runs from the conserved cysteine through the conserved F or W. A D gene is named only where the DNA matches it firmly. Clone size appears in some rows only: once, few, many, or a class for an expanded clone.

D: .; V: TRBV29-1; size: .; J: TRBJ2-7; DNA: TGCAGCGTTGAATCAAGCTACGAGCAGTACTTC; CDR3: CSVESSYEQYF
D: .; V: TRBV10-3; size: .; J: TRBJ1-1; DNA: TGTGCCATCGGGAATCCCGGGGCGGACACTGAAGCTTTCTTT; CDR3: CAIGNPGADTEAFF
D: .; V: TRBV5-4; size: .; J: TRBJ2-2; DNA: TGTGCCAGCAGCTTGAGCCAGGGCAACACCGTGGAGCTGTTTTTT; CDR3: CASSLSQGNTVELFF
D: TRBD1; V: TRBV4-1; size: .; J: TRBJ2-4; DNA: TGCGCCAGCAGCCAATACCCCCGGACAGGGCCCTCCAAAAACATTCAGTACTTC; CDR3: CASSQYPRTGPSKNIQYF
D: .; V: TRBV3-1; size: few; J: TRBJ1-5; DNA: TGTGCCAGCAGCTTAACCCCCAATCAGCCCCAGCATTTT; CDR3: CASSLTPNQPQHF
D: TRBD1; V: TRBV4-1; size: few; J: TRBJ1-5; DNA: TGCGCCAGCAGCCTCAGGACAGGGTCCGGCCAGCCCCAGCATTTT; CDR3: CASSLRTGSGQPQHF
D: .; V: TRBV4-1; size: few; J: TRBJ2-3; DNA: TGCGCCAGCAGCCCAGGGTTCCGGGGGCCCACAGATACGCAGTATTTT; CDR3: CASSPGFRGPTDTQYF
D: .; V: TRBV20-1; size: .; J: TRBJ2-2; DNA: TGCAGTGCCCCACAGGGAGTAACCGGGGAGCTGTTTTTT; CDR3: CSAPQGVTGELFF
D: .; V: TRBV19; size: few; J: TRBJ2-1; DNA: TGTGCCAGTAGCTGGGCCGGGATGGCATACAATGAGCAGTTCTTC; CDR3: CASSWAGMAYNEQFF
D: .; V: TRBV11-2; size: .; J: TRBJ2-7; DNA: TGTGCCAGCAGCTTCCCCTCTGCCTACGAGCAGTACTTC; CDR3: CASSFPSAYEQYF
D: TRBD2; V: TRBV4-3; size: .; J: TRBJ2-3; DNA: TGCGCCAGCAGCCAAGGGATTAAGCGGGGGGACTCAGATACGCAGTATTTT; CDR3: CASSQGIKRGDSDTQYF
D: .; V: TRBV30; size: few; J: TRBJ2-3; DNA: TGTGCCTGGGGCACGAAAGCGACAGATACGCAGTATTTT; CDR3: CAWGTKATDTQYF
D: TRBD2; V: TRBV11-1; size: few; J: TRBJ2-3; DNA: TGTGCCAGCAGCCCGAGGATGATAGCGGGGGATCATACGCAGTATTTT; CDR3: CASSPRMIAGDHTQYF
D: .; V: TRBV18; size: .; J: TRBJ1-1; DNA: TGTGCCAGCTCACCGAACAACCACGGGGGGCCAGCTTTCTTT; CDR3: CASSPNNHGGPAFF
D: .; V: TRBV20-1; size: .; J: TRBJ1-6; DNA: TGCAGTGCCGGCATGGGAACGAGCTCCTATAATTCACCCCTCCACTTT; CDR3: CSAGMGTSSYNSPLHF
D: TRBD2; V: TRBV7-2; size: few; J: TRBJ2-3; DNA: TGTGCCAGCAGCCGGACTAGTTTCACAGATACGCAGTATTTT; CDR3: CASSRTSFTDTQYF
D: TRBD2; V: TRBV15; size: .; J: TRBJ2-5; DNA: TGTGCCACCAGCAGAGGGGAGGGGTCCAACTCCGACCAAGAGACCCAGTACTTC; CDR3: CATSRGEGSNSDQETQYF
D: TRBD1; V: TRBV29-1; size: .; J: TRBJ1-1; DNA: TGCAGCGTGGGGACAGGGATGAGAATTGAAGCTTTCTTT; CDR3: CSVGTGMRIEAFF
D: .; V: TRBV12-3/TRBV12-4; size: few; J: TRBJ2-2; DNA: TGTGCCAGCAGTTTTAGTGGTCCCACCGGGGAGCTGTTTTTT; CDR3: CASSFSGPTGELFF
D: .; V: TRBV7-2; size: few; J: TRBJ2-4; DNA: TGTGCCAGCGGCGGCAGGGCCAAAAACATTCAGTACTTC; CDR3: CASGGRAKNIQYF
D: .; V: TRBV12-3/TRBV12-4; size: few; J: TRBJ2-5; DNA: TGTGCCAGCAGTTTTGGGCTCCAAGAGACCCAGTACTTC; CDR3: CASSFGLQETQYF
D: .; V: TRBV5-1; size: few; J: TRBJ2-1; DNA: TGCGCCAGCGCAGCCGGGGCCAGCTCCTACAATGAGCAGTTCTTC; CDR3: CASAAGASSYNEQFF
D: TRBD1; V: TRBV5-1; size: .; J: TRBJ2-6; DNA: TGCGCCAGCACCAAGGGACAGTCTGGGGCCAACGTCCTGACTTTC; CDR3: CASTKGQSGANVLTF
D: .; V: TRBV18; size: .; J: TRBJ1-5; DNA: TGTGCCAGCTCCCCCGCGGGGGGCTCCAATCAGCCCCAGCATTTT; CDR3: CASSPAGGSNQPQHF
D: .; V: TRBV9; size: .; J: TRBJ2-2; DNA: TGTGCCAGCAGCCCCGAGGGGGCAGGAGGGCGGCTGTTTTTT; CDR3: CASSPEGAGGRLFF
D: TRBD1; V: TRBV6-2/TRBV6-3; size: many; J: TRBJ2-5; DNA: TGTGCCAGCAGACCCCCGAGACAGGGGCGAAGGATGGAGACCCAGTACTTC; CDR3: CASRPPRQGRRMETQYF
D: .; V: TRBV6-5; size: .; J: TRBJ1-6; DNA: TGTGCCAGCAGTCGCTCGGGGGGTCATTCACCCCTCCACTTT; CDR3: CASSRSGGHSPLHF
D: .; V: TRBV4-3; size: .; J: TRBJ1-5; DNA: TGCGCCAGCAGCCAAGATCGGGGACACAGCAATCAGCCCCAGCATTTT; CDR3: CASSQDRGHSNQPQHF
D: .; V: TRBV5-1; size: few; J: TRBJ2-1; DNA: TGCGCCAGCAAACCCAGGGTTTTCTCGAATGAGCAGTTCTTC; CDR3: CASKPRVFSNEQFF
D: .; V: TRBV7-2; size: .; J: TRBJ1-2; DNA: TGTGCCAGCAGCTTAGAAGGCATCTATGGCTACACCTTC; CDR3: CASSLEGIYGYTF
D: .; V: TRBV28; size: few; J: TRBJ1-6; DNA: TGTGCCAGCAGTTTTTCGGGGCCTCCTACGAATTCACCCCTCCACTTT; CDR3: CASSFSGPPTNSPLHF
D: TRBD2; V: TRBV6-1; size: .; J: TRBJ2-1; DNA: TGTGCCAGCAGTGAAGCCCACGGACTAGCGGGACTGTACAATGAGCAGTTCTTC; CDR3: CASSEAHGLAGLYNEQFF
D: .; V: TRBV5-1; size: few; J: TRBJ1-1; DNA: TGCGCCAGCAGCTTGGTAGAGGACACTGAAGCTTTCTTT; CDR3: CASSLVEDTEAFF
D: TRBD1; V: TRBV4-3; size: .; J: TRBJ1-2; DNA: TGCGCCAGCAGCCAAGCCGGAACCAGGGGGAAGTACTATGGCTACACCTTC; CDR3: CASSQAGTRGKYYGYTF
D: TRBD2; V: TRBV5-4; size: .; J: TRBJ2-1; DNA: TGTGCCAGCAGCTTGGACGGACTAGCGGGGACCCCGGCTGAGCAGTTCTTC; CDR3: CASSLDGLAGTPAEQFF
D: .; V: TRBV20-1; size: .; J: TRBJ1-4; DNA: TGCAGTGCGAGAGAGGGAACTAATGAAAAACTGTTTTTT; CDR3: CSAREGTNEKLFF
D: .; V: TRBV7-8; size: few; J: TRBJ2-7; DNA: TGTGCCAGCAGCTTGAGGGCACAGGGTTTAGACGAGCAGTACTTC; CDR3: CASSLRAQGLDEQYF
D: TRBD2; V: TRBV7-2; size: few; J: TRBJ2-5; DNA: TGTGCCAGCAGGGGGCCTGGCGGGGGGTTTGAGACCCAGTACTTC; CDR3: CASRGPGGGFETQYF
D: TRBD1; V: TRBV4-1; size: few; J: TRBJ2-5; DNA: TGCGCCAGCAGCCAGGGGACGACAGGGCAGACCCAGTACTTC; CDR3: CASSQGTTGQTQYF
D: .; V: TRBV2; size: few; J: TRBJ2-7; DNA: TGTGCCAGCGAGGTACAGTCGGGCTACGAGCAGTACTTC; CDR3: CASEVQSGYEQYF
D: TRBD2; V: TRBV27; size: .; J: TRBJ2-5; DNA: TGTGCCAGCAGTCCCGCCGCGGGGGCCCAGTACTTC; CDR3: CASSPAAGAQYF
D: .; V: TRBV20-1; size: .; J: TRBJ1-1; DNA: TGCAGTGCTAGAGGGTACACAGAGGGGGAAGCTTTCTTT; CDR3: CSARGYTEGEAFF
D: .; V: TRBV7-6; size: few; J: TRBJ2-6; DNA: TGTGCCAGCAGCTTAGCGGAATCTGGGGCCAACGTCCTGACTTTC; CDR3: CASSLAESGANVLTF
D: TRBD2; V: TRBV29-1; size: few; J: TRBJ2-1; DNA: TGCAGCGTTGAAGGTCCCGCGGGGGGGTCCTACAATGAGCAGTTCTTC; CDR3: CSVEGPAGGSYNEQFF
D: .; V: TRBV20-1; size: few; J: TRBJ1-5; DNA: TGCAGTGCTGTATTGGACACGGCACAGCCCCAGCATTTT; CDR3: CSAVLDTAQPQHF
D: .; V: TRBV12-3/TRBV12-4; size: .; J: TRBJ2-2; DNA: TGTGCCAGCAGTATATACCCCAGAACTGGGACAATCACCGGGGAGCTGTTTTTT; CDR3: CASSIYPRTGTITGELFF
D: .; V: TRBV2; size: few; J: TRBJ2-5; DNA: TGTGCCAGCAGTCCCGACTGGACCTCCTCGGGGGAGACCCAGTACTTC; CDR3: CASSPDWTSSGETQYF
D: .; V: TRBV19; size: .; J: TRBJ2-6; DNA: TGTGCCAGTAACCCGGACGGCCGCTCTGGGGCCAACGTCCTGACTTTC; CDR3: CASNPDGRSGANVLTF
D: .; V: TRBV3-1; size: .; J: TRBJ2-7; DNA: TGTGCCAGCAGCCATACGAAAACCTACGAGCAGTACTTC; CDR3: CASSHTKTYEQYF
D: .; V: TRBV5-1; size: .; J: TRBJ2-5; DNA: TGCGCCAGCAGCTTGATAGGGGGCCAAGAGACCCAGTACTTC; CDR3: CASSLIGGQETQYF
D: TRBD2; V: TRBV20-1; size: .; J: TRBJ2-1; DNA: TGCAGTGCTGGACTAGCATCCTACAATGAGCAGTTCTTC; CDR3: CSAGLASYNEQFF
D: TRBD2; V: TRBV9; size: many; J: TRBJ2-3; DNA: TGTGCCAGCAGCGTGGCGCTAGCGGGGGGAGAGTCGCAGTATTTT; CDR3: CASSVALAGGESQYF
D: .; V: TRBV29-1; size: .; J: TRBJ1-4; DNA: TGCAGCGCCGCCCGAGGGGGAAAACTGTTTTTT; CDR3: CSAARGGKLFF
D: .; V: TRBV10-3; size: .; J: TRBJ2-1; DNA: TGTGCCATCTCCAGGACTACCAACAATGAGCAGTTCTTC; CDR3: CAISRTTNNEQFF